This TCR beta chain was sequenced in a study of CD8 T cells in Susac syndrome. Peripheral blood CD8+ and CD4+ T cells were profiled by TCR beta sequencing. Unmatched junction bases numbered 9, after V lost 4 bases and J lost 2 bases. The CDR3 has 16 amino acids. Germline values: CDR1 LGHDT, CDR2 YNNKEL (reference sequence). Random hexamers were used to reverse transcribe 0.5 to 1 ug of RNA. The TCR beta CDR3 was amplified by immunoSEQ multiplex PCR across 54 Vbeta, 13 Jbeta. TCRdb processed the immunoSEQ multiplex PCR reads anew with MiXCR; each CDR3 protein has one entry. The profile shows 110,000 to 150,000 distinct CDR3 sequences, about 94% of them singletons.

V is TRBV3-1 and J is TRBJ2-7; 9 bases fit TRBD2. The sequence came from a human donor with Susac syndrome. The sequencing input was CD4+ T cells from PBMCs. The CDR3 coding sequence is TGTGCCAGCAGCCCGGCCCCGGGACTAGCCACCTACGAGCAGTACTTC. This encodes CASSPAPGLATYEQYF.